Sequencing of this T cell receptor (beta chain) was carried out in a study of shared clonotypes between healthy human individuals. Overall study findings and caveats: A reduction in generation probabilities was seen for non-shared clonotypes relative to those shared by all four donors. It was observed that approximately 5% of naive CD4 clonotypes were shared across a few donors. Rarefaction demonstrated incomplete sorted-subset sequencing despite large depth.

Germline CDR1 SEHNR, CDR2 FQNEAQ (reference sequence). The CDR3 totals 16 residues. V was shortened by 5 bases and J by 1 base, with 18 bases between the two germline ends. Profiling relied on immunoSEQ multiplex PCR, and the TCRdb table lists in-frame clones only, not all of them. The profile covers some 500,000 clones, with about 95% appearing a single time and about 0.064% taken by the ten largest. Worth noting for this clone: The antigen remains undetermined.

Source material: naive CD4+ T cells sorted from blood. Described subset: CD45RA+ positively selected. The receptor was derived from a woman aged 25 to 45 in good health. This rearrangement joins TRBV7-9 to TRBJ2-7, with D possibly being TRBD1 (5 bases). The CDR3: CASSPTGQFISYEQYF. The CDR3 DNA is TGTGCCAGCAGCCCTACAGGCCAGTTTATTTCCTACGAGCAGTACTTC. Together with reference TRBV7-9 and TRBJ2-7, the CDR3 gives the full variable domain: DTGVSQNPRHKITKRGQNVTFRCDPISEHNRLYWYRQTLGQGPEFLTYFQNEAQLEKSRLLSDRFSAERPKGSFSTLEIQRTEQGDSAMYLCASSPTGQFISYEQYFGPGTRLTVT.